This T cell receptor (beta chain) was obtained from a study of blood T cells in healthy people across ages. General study results and limits: Significant beta diversity loss was already apparent by age 40, declining roughly linearly.

The second PCR ran about 6 to 11 cycles with a sample-barcoded 5' primer and J-beta primers. TCRdb independently ran MiXCR on the 5' RACE reads; one entry per CDR3 protein. The sample yields roughly 800,000 distinct CDR3 sequences, more than 20% seen once. This clonotype was observed a handful of times. As yet, its antigen is unknown. A single base separates this from a much larger clone, so it may be a read error. Drawing of peripheral blood yielded ten milliliters from each donor. This sample also appeared in a second study, on T cells of mothers and their children. Per that paper: All extracted RNA went into cDNA synthesis, 1.5 ug per 15 ul.

The source of this sequence is a boy younger than 18 in good health. Material: blood.

The CDR3 nucleotides read TGTGCCAGCAATTCAGATATTACAGGGGGATCCTACGAGCAGTACTTC. Translation: CASNSDITGGSYEQYF. The genes are TRBV28 and TRBJ2-7, with TRBD1 identical over 8 bases. V lost 7 bases, J lost 1 base, and 12 bases stayed unmatched. Per germline, CDR1 MDHEN and CDR2 SYDVKM. The CDR3 is 16 amino acids.